The 13 T cell receptor beta chains reported below all come from one sample, sequenced in a study of control samples from healthy donors and cancer patients. The method was immunoSEQ multiplex PCR; TCRdb's version includes in-frame clones alone and lacks a portion of them. This table holds fewer than 30,000 clones, about 82% found once. The sample taken for sequencing was PBMCs. These receptor sequences come from a woman aged 55 to 70 with head and neck cancer.

The genes are TRBV5-8 and TRBJ1-2; 7 bases are a match to TRBD1. Germline CDR1 reads SGHTS; CDR2 reads YDEGEE. This CDR3 has 15 residues. After removal of 3 bases from V and 7 bases from J, the junction contained 12 bases not matched to a gene. CDR3 coding DNA: TGTGCCAGCAGCTGGGGGGGGCAGGGGGTAGGTGGCTACACCTTC. It is translated as CASSWGGQGVGGYTF.

V gene TRBV2 combines with J gene TRBJ1-5; possibly TRBD1 for D (6 bases). CDR1 is SNHLY and CDR2 is FYNNEI in the germline V gene. Trimming removed 4 bases from V and 7 bases from J, with 14 bases in between. This CDR3 is built from 14 residues. CDR3 DNA sequence: TGTGCCAGCAGTGTAGGGGGGGCTAGGCAGCCCCAGCATTTT. This encodes CASSVGGARQPQHF.

The chain recombines TRBV11-3 with TRBJ1-6; no firm D call. Germline CDR1 reads SGHNT; CDR2 reads YENEEA. CDR3 size: 12 residues. Trimming took 4 bases from V and 10 from J, leaving 8 bases between them. This chain's CDR3 is CASSSPASPLHF. The CDR3 DNA is TGTGCCAGCAGCTCCCCGGCCTCACCCCTCCACTTT.

A note on this clone: The junction departs from the called germline gene at one end, perhaps through a read error. The V gene is TRBV28, the J gene TRBJ1-2; 7 nucleotides line up with TRBD1. Germline V CDR1 and CDR2: MDHEN, SYDVKM. The CDR3 has 11 residues. The CDR3 spells CASSDPRDRNF. The DNA for the CDR3 is TGTGCCAGCAGTGATCCACGGGACAGAAACTTC.

Comment on this clone: The germline gene is not matched at one end of the junction; a read error may be the cause. CDR3 region: CASSPIRIRKVF. The CDR3 DNA follows: TGTGCCAGCAGCCCTATTAGAATAAGAAAAGTCTTC. The V and J genes are TRBV7-8 and TRBJ2-1; D not resolved. This CDR3 comprises 12 residues. Germline V gives CDR1 SGHVS, CDR2 FQNEAQ. The entire variable domain, with the rest obtained from reference TRBV7-8 and TRBJ2-1, is as follows: GAGVSQSPRYKVAKRGQDVALRCDPISGHVSLFWYQQALGQGPEFLTYFQNEAQLDKSGLPSDRFFAERPEGSVSTLKIQRTQQEDSAVYLCASSPIRIRKVFGPGTRLTVL.

The V and J genes are TRBV11-3 and TRBJ2-2; D remains ambiguous. The CDR3 runs to 14 residues. Germline CDR1 is SGHNT and CDR2 is YENEEA. Trimming cost V 3 bases and J 4 bases, with 9 bases left between them. The CDR3 DNA is TGTGCCAGCAGCTTCGCCGACCGCACCGGGGAGCTGTTTTTT. This sequence encodes CASSFADRTGELFF.

The chain links TRBV27 to TRBJ2-1, with 10 bases aligning to TRBD2. The CDR3 consists of 16 residues. Germline CDR1 reads MNHEY; CDR2 reads SMNVEV (reference sequence). J was trimmed by 7 bases and V by 2 bases; bases with no gene match: 8. The CDR3 DNA follows: TGTGCCAGCAGTTTAGATTTCAGCGGGGGGGCGAATGAGCAGTTCTTC. Amino acids: CASSLDFSGGANEQFF.

The CDR3 loop is CASSYREPYGYTF. Here the CDR3 DNA reads TGTGCCAGCAGCTACCGGGAGCCCTATGGCTACACCTTC. The J gene is TRBJ1-2, the V gene TRBV5-4, with D unresolved. This CDR3 is built from 13 residues. Germline CDR1 is SGHNT and CDR2 is YYREEE (reference sequence). V was cut by 3 bases and J by 4 bases, with 10 bases left in between.

The CDR3 spells CASSSLRGGPNTGELFF. CDR3 nucleotide sequence: TGCGCCAGCAGCTCCCTACGTGGGGGGCCGAACACCGGGGAGCTGTTTTTT. J is TRBJ2-2 and V is TRBV5-1; D assignment may be TRBD1 or TRBD2 (6 bases each). The CDR3 covers 17 residues. In germline, CDR1 is SGHRS, CDR2 YFSETQ. Deletions cut 3 bases from V and 0 bases from J, with 15 bases between. Complete variable domain (other parts from reference TRBV5-1 and TRBJ2-2): KAGVTQTPRYLIKTRGQQVTLSCSPISGHRSVSWYQQTPGQGLQFLFEYFSETQRNKGNFPGRFSGRQFSNSRSEMNVSTLELGDSALYLCASSSLRGGPNTGELFFGEGSRLTVL.

This chain joins TRBV4-1 and TRBJ2-3; a weak D match, TRBD1 (6 bases). V was cut by 1 base and J by 5 bases, with 10 bases left in between. CDR1 and CDR2 (germline): MGHRA, YSYEKL. The CDR3 extends over 14 amino acids. The CDR3 bases are TGCGCCAGCAGCCAAGTGGGGGCGGGAGATACGCAGTATTTT. The encoded protein is CASSQVGAGDTQYF.

This clone showed up just once. The chain is built from TRBV12-3 or TRBV12-4 and TRBJ1-2; tentatively, D is TRBD1 (5 bases). Deletions cut 7 bases from V and 6 bases from J, with 12 bases between. CDR3 size: 12 residues. CDR3 residues: CASNRGYDGYTF. CDR3 coding DNA: TGTGCCAGCAACCGGGGCTATGATGGCTACACCTTC.

The V call is TRBV9, the J call TRBJ2-2; tentatively, D is TRBD1 (6 bases). The germline gives CDR1 SGDLS, CDR2 YYNGEE. Deletions cut 0 bases from V and 3 bases from J, with 12 bases between. The CDR3 contains 16 residues. The CDR3 spells CASSVGAGADTGELFF. DNA of the CDR3: TGTGCCAGCAGCGTAGGGGCAGGGGCGGACACCGGGGAGCTGTTTTTT.

The chain links TRBV24-1 to TRBJ1-1; the D is unclear. The V end lost 9 bases, the J end lost 0 bases, and 16 bases lay between the germline ends. The CDR3 sequence is 15 residues long. The germline gives CDR1 KGHDR, CDR2 SFDVKD. The CDR3 nucleotides are TGTGCCACCGGTACCTGGGGTTTCATGAACACTGAAGCTTTCTTT. Its protein product is CATGTWGFMNTEAFF.